Shown below are 28 T cell receptor beta chains from a single sample sequenced in a study of T cell repertoires in ileal Crohn's disease. Assay used: immunoSEQ multiplex PCR; TCRdb lists only in-frame clones, some missing. In the table there are 2,400 or so clones, just over 85% of which are singletons. Regarding time point: neoterminal ileum biopsy at postoperative endoscopy, about 6 months after surgery. The material sequenced was ileal tissue. These receptor sequences come from an adult with Crohn's disease.

The rearrangement joins TRBV27 to TRBJ1-1, with unresolved D. CDR1 is MNHEY, CDR2 SMNVEV, per germline (reference sequence). Between the trimmed V and J ends, which lost 6 bases and 6 bases, there was a span of 11 bases. CDR3 length equals 12 residues. The CDR3 spells CASRRGGSEAFF. In DNA, the CDR3 is TGTGCCAGCAGGAGAGGAGGGTCTGAAGCTTTCTTT.

This clone was picked up one time. The CDR3 DNA sequence: TGTGCCAGCAGCCTTTTGGGGGGCTACTATGGCTACACCTTC. Translation: CASSLLGGYYGYTF. The gene calls are TRBV7-9 and TRBJ1-2, with a possible D match to TRBD1 (6 bases). Germline CDR1 is SEHNR and CDR2 is FQNEAQ (reference sequence). The CDR3 is 14 residues long. Trimming took off 5 bases at V and 3 bases at J, with 13 bases between the two ends.

This clone showed up just a few times. The V gene is TRBV18, the J gene TRBJ2-2; unclear D gene. The CDR3 runs to 15 residues. Trimming pared 6 bases from V and 0 bases from J, leaving 11 bases between. Germline V CDR1 and CDR2: KGHSH, LQKENI. CDR3 amino acids: CASSPDLANTGELFF. The DNA of the CDR3 is TGTGCCAGCTCGCCGGATCTAGCGAACACCGGGGAGCTGTTTTTT.

The chain couples TRBV5-6 to TRBJ1-1, with a tentative D call TRBD1 (5 bases). Germline CDR1 and CDR2: SGHDT and YYEEEE. CDR3 length equals 16 residues. V was shortened by 2 bases and J by 0 bases, with 14 bases between the two germline ends. DNA of the CDR3: TGTGCCAGCAGCTTAGGCAGGGATGCCCTGAACACTGAAGCTTTCTTT. This gives the protein CASSLGRDALNTEAFF.

The rearrangement uses TRBV28 and TRBJ2-7; 9 bases line up with TRBD2. Germline assignment: CDR1 MDHEN and CDR2 SYDVKM. This CDR3 spans 15 amino acids. The trim removed 5 bases at V and 3 bases at J, leaving 8 bases unmatched. The CDR3 loop reads CASSGPGLARYEQYF. CDR3 sequence (DNA): TGTGCCAGCAGTGGACCGGGACTAGCCCGCTACGAGCAGTACTTC.

This clone was picked up a small number of times. This sequence joins TRBV18 and TRBJ1-2; 10 bases match TRBD1. Germline values: CDR1 KGHSH, CDR2 LQKENI. V dropped 5 bases and J dropped 6; count of bases not matched to a gene: 12. CDR3 length equals 16 residues. This CDR3 is CASSISPGQGPDGYTF. Here the CDR3 DNA reads TGTGCCAGCTCAATTTCCCCGGGACAGGGGCCAGATGGCTACACCTTC.

The rearrangement joins TRBV27 to TRBJ2-7; 12 bases match TRBD2. The CDR3 contains 15 residues. Germline V gene data show CDR1 as MNHEY and CDR2 as SMNVEV (reference sequence). V was pared by 6 bases and J by 2 bases, with 5 bases of the junction left unmatched. The CDR3 reads CASRPTSGRTYEQYF. The CDR3 coding sequence is TGTGCCAGCAGACCCACTAGCGGGAGGACCTACGAGCAGTACTTC.

The rearrangement joins TRBV6-5 to TRBJ1-6; D not certain. The germline CDR1 and CDR2 sequences are MNHEY and SVGAGI. The length of the CDR3 is 15 residues. With 2 bases removed from V and 5 bases from J, the gap between germline ends came to 10 bases. The CDR3 bases are TGTGCCAGCAGTTACCGGGGAGCTAATAATTCACCCCTCCACTTT. Amino acids: CASSYRGANNSPLHF.

This chain joins TRBV21-1 and TRBJ1-5; the D call of TRBD1 is as the table states it, not checked on the DNA. TRBV21-1 is listed as a pseudogene. CDR3 size: 17 residues. The CDR3 is CASSNQQQTTRNQPQHF. Written as DNA, the CDR3 is TGTGCCAGCAGCAACCAGCAACAGACCACACGCAATCAGCCCCAGCATTTT.

This clone showed up just a few times. The chain has TRBV6-5 and TRBJ1-3; tentative D call: TRBD1 (6 bases). This CDR3 comprises 15 residues. Per the germline V gene, CDR1 is MNHEY and CDR2 is SVGAGI. V lost 6 bases, J lost 4 bases, and 16 bases lay in between. Here the CDR3 DNA reads TGTGCCAGCAGGGTATACAGGGCCTCGGGAAACACCATATATTTT. Translation gives CASRVYRASGNTIYF.

This chain connects TRBV7-2 to TRBJ1-3; D not certain. The germline V gene has CDR1 SGHTA and CDR2 FQGNSA. With 7 bases removed from V and 3 bases from J, the gap between germline ends came to 10 bases. This CDR3 comprises 13 residues. This CDR3 is CASTPGGGNTIYF. In nucleotides, the CDR3 is TGTGCCAGCACGCCGGGTGGTGGAAACACCATATATTTT.

The chain carries TRBV7-2 and TRBJ1-1; a weak D match, TRBD1 (6 bases). V was trimmed by 5 bases and J by 5 bases, leaving 12 bases between them. Germline assignment: CDR1 SGHTA and CDR2 FQGNSA. This CDR3 is 13 amino acids long. DNA for the CDR3: TGTGCCAGCAGCGCGAGGGGGGATACTGAAGCTTTCTTT. Translated, it gives CASSARGDTEAFF.

This clone showed up just a few times. The chain couples TRBV28 to TRBJ2-7; 8 nucleotides match TRBD2. The CDR3 spans 14 residues. Germline V gives CDR1 MDHEN, CDR2 SYDVKM. With V trimmed by 8 bases and J by 0 bases, 6 bases remained unmatched. In DNA, the CDR3 is TGTGCCAGCGCCGGGGGGGGAGCCTCCTACGAGCAGTACTTC. It encodes CASAGGGASYEQYF.

The J gene is TRBJ1-6, the V gene TRBV6-5; possibly TRBD1 for D (6 bases). From germline, CDR1 is MNHEY and CDR2 SVGAGI. Trimming shortened V by 6 bases and J by 7 bases, and 13 bases separated the two germline ends. The CDR3 spans 14 residues. DNA of the CDR3: TGTGCCAGCAGGCCCACAGGGAAGAATTCACCCCTCCACTTT. It translates to CASRPTGKNSPLHF.

This clone is hyperexpanded (1% or more). The chain links TRBV5-4 to TRBJ1-1; 9 positions match TRBD1. The V and J ends lost 4 bases and 5 bases, in that order; junction bases with no gene match: 3. The CDR3 runs 13 residues. Per the germline V gene, CDR1 is SGHNT and CDR2 is YYREEE (reference sequence). In nucleotides, the CDR3 is TGTGCCAGCAGCGTAGGGACAGGGACTGAAGCTTTCTTT. It specifies CASSVGTGTEAFF.

This clone is hyperexpanded in the sample. The chain's CDR3 is CASSQGSGFSYEQYF. In nucleotides, the CDR3 is TGTGCCAGCAGCCAAGGAAGTGGATTCTCCTACGAGCAGTACTTC. V and J are TRBV14 and TRBJ2-7; D is unresolved. The CDR3 has 15 residues. V lost 1 base and J lost 0, with 10 bases in between. Germline V gene sequence: CDR1 SGHDN, CDR2 FVKESK.

V usage is TRBV10-3 and J usage is TRBJ2-3; 8 bases map to TRBD2. The V gene end was trimmed by 4 bases and the J gene end by 3 bases; junction bases not matched to a gene: 6. This CDR3 is built from 15 residues. Germline CDR1 ENHRY, CDR2 SYGVKD. The CDR3 region has the DNA TGTGCCATCAGTGTTGGGACTAGTGATACAGATACGCAGTATTTT. Translation: CAISVGTSDTDTQYF.

The V gene is TRBV7-6, the J gene TRBJ2-7; D ambiguous. The CDR3 runs to 13 residues. Germline-derived CDR1 and CDR2 are SGHVS and FNYEAQ. V was pared by 1 base and J by 6 bases, with 10 bases between. The CDR3 coding sequence is TGTGCCAGCAGCTTAGAGGCGATGGGCGAGCAGTACTTC. Its translation is CASSLEAMGEQYF.

The chain recombines TRBV5-1 with TRBJ2-1; D is perhaps TRBD1 (5 bases). The CDR3 is 14 residues long. The ends were cut back, 1 base at V and 5 bases at J, with 10 bases in the middle. The V gene's germline CDR1 is SGHRS and CDR2 YFSETQ. The CDR3 coding sequence is TGCGCCAGCAGCTTGCAGACAGCGAACAATGAGCAGTTCTTC. It is translated as CASSLQTANNEQFF.

The chain recombines TRBV27 with TRBJ2-7, with D unclear. Germline values: CDR1 MNHEY, CDR2 SMNVEV (reference sequence). CDR3 length equals 15 residues. The ends were cut back, 5 bases at V and 3 bases at J, with 17 bases in the middle. The CDR3 DNA follows: TGTGCCAGCAGTCCCTCTCTTCTCCGCTTCTACGAGCAGTACTTC. It codes for CASSPSLLRFYEQYF.

Notes on this clone: This same CDR3 is encoded by further DNA sequences in the sample. This chain links TRBV7-8 with TRBJ2-3, with D unresolved. V was shortened by 6 bases and J by 3 bases, with 7 bases between the two germline ends. Germline V CDR1 and CDR2: SGHVS, FQNEAQ. The CDR3 is made up of 12 amino acids. CDR3 sequence: CASSPTTDTQYF. The CDR3 nucleotides read TGTGCCAGCAGTCCTACGACAGATACGCAGTATTTT.

The chain combines TRBV6-6 with TRBJ1-2; D is ambiguous. The V end was cut by 6 bases, the J end by 6 bases, with 5 bases between. Germline CDR1 reads MNHNY; CDR2 reads SVGAGI (reference sequence). This CDR3 has 10 residues. The CDR3 reads CASSRDGYTF. CDR3 nucleotides: TGTGCCAGCAGCCGAGATGGCTACACCTTC.

The gene calls are TRBV14 and TRBJ2-1; 10 bases align to TRBD2. Per the germline V gene, CDR1 is SGHDN and CDR2 is FVKESK. This CDR3 comprises 16 residues. V lost 1 base and J lost 9; bases outside the gene matches: 9. In DNA form, the CDR3 reads TGTGCCAGCAGCCAAGTGAGCGGGGGGGCCTTGGCTGAGCAGTTCTTC. It yields the protein CASSQVSGGALAEQFF.

The chain has TRBV4-3 and TRBJ2-3; D uncertain. Germline CDR1 reads LGHNA; CDR2 reads YSLEER. The CDR3 runs 16 residues. Trimming shortened V by 0 bases and J by 0 bases, and 10 bases separated the two germline ends. Written as DNA, the CDR3 is TGCGCCAGCAGCCAAGATTTGTCGGTTAGCACAGATACGCAGTATTTT. It codes for CASSQDLSVSTDTQYF.

The chain recombines TRBV7-6 with TRBJ1-3; TRBD1 aligns across 9 bases. V was clipped by 1 base and J by 7 bases; unmatched bases: 8. From germline, CDR1 is SGHVS and CDR2 FNYEAQ. The CDR3 spans 16 residues. CDR3 DNA: TGTGCCAGCAGCTTAGACCCCACAGGGGGCGCGAACACCATATATTTT. Its translation: CASSLDPTGGANTIYF.

The J gene is TRBJ1-1, the V gene TRBV19; a weak D match, TRBD1 (5 bases). Trimming shortened V by 3 bases and J by 1 base, and 12 bases separated the two germline ends. Germline CDR1 and CDR2: LNHDA and SQIVND (reference sequence). The CDR3 is 15 amino acids. The CDR3 protein is CASSIEQGANTEAFF. CDR3 DNA sequence: TGTGCCAGTAGTATCGAGCAGGGAGCGAACACTGAAGCTTTCTTT.

CDR3 nucleotides: TGTGCCAGCAGCTCCCGGACAGGGGGTAATGAAAAACTGTTTTTT. It translates to CASSSRTGGNEKLFF. V and J are TRBV7-2 and TRBJ1-4, with TRBD1 matching over 10 bases. This CDR3 spans 15 amino acids. Germline V gives CDR1 SGHTA, CDR2 FQGNSA. Trimming cost V 4 bases and J 4 bases; bases outside gene matches: 3.

The chain is built from TRBV27 and TRBJ2-5, with 8 positions matching TRBD1. CDR3 length: 14 amino acids. Trimming cost V 6 bases and J 2 bases; bases outside gene matches: 5. Germline loops: CDR1 MNHEY, CDR2 SMNVEV (reference sequence). CDR3 in DNA: TGTGCCAGCAGCAGGGGGCTTCTTCAAGAGACCCAGTACTTC. Encoded protein: CASSRGLLQETQYF.